A selection of T cell receptor beta chains follows, all from one sample in a study of early T cells in non-severe SARS-CoV-2 infection. TCRdb redid the calling of the 5' RACE reads with MiXCR, one entry per CDR3 protein. The table has 55,000 to 85,000 distinct CDR3 sequences, 8% to 10% seen once; the top ten hold around 15%. The input for sequencing was whole blood, taken at baseline. The receptors originated from an adult who was a healthcare worker with PCR-confirmed SARS-CoV-2 infection or an uninfected control (not recorded which). CDR3s include the opening cysteine and the closing phenylalanine or tryptophan. A D gene is named only where the DNA matches it firmly. Clone size appears in some rows only: once, few, many, or a class for an expanded clone.

d_call | j_call | clone_size | v_call | cdr3_aa | cdr3_nt
- | TRBJ2-7 | many | TRBV5-5 | CASSPMRSFRYEQYF | TGTGCCAGCAGTCCGATGAGATCCTTCCGCTACGAGCAGTACTTC
- | TRBJ2-1 | - | TRBV6-2/TRBV6-3 | CASSLSREKQFF | TGTGCCAGCAGCCTTTCCCGGGAGAAACAGTTCTTC
- | TRBJ2-2 | few | TRBV4-3 | CASSQVGTTNTGELFF | TGCGCCAGCAGCCAAGTGGGTACAACGAACACCGGGGAGCTGTTTTTT
- | TRBJ2-5 | - | TRBV7-9 | CTSSLEETQYF | TGTACCAGCAGCTTAGAAGAGACCCAGTACTTC
- | TRBJ2-5 | many | TRBV28 | CASSAVRVGGETQYF | TGTGCCAGCTCTGCCGTCAGGGTGGGAGGAGAGACCCAGTACTTC
TRBD2 | TRBJ2-5 | many | TRBV4-1 | CASSQDTGLAGLRETQYF | TGCGCCAGCAGCCAAGATACGGGACTAGCGGGCCTCCGGGAGACCCAGTACTTC
- | TRBJ2-1 | - | TRBV5-6 | CASSTRGEQFF | TGTGCCAGCAGCACCCGGGGTGAGCAGTTCTTC
TRBD1 | TRBJ2-5 | many | TRBV9 | CASSGGQVKETQYF | TGTGCCAGCAGCGGGGGACAGGTTAAAGAGACCCAGTACTTC
TRBD2 | TRBJ2-1 | few | TRBV12-3/TRBV12-4 | CASTTSGAPNEQFF | TGTGCCAGCACCACTAGCGGGGCCCCCAATGAGCAGTTCTTC
TRBD2 | TRBJ2-7 | - | TRBV7-2 | CASSLTSGSEQYF | TGTGCCAGCAGCTTGACTAGCGGGAGCGAGCAGTACTTC
- | TRBJ2-1 | - | TRBV12-3/TRBV12-4 | CASIPRQGWDNEQFF | TGTGCCAGCATCCCACGGCAGGGGTGGGACAATGAGCAGTTCTTC
TRBD2 | TRBJ2-3 | many | TRBV7-8 | CASSRTSSTDTQYF | TGTGCCAGCAGTAGGACTAGCAGTACAGATACGCAGTATTTT
- | TRBJ1-1 | - | TRBV20-1 | CSAREPGAYTEAFF | TGCAGTGCCAGGGAGCCGGGGGCGTACACTGAAGCTTTCTTT
TRBD2 | TRBJ2-3 | - | TRBV24-1 | CATSDAGGASTQYF | TGTGCCACCAGTGACGCGGGAGGGGCAAGTACGCAGTATTTT
TRBD1 | TRBJ2-2 | - | TRBV28 | CASRWTGNTGELFF | TGTGCCAGCCGCTGGACAGGAAACACCGGGGAGCTGTTTTTT
- | TRBJ2-7 | many | TRBV20-1 | CSASRAENTYGEQYF | TGCAGTGCTAGTCGGGCAGAGAATACCTACGGGGAGCAGTACTTC
- | TRBJ2-1 | few | TRBV4-3 | CASSQDPQLDQFF | TGCGCCAGCAGCCAAGATCCCCAGCTGGATCAGTTCTTC
- | TRBJ1-1 | few | TRBV28 | CASSSRGNLWSTEAFF | TGTGCCAGCAGTTCCCGGGGCAACCTTTGGAGCACTGAAGCTTTCTTT
- | TRBJ1-1 | many | TRBV19 | CASSFRETVATEAFF | TGTGCCAGTAGTTTCAGGGAAACGGTGGCCACTGAAGCTTTCTTT
- | TRBJ2-3 | - | TRBV29-1 | CSAPLAGVGTDTQYF | TGCAGCGCCCCCCTCGCAGGGGTTGGCACAGATACGCAGTATTTT
- | TRBJ1-1 | many | TRBV28 | CASSSPPVRRAGTEAFF | TGTGCCAGCAGTTCGCCCCCCGTGAGGAGGGCCGGCACTGAAGCTTTCTTT
TRBD1 | TRBJ2-7 | many | TRBV5-1 | CASSFRDSRYEQYF | TGCGCCAGCAGCTTCCGGGACAGTCGATACGAGCAGTACTTC
- | TRBJ2-3 | - | TRBV9 | CASTRVSDTQYF | TGTGCCAGCACGCGGGTTTCAGATACGCAGTATTTT
TRBD1 | TRBJ1-1 | few | TRBV20-1 | CSASGWPDRGNTEAFF | TGCAGTGCCAGTGGGTGGCCGGACAGGGGGAACACTGAAGCTTTCTTT
- | TRBJ1-2 | - | TRBV28 | CASSLRVNYGYTF | TGTGCCAGCAGTTTACGGGTTAACTATGGCTACACCTTC
- | TRBJ2-7 | few | TRBV24-1 | CATSDLYRSDEQYF | TGTGCCACCAGTGATTTGTACCGGTCTGACGAGCAGTACTTC
TRBD1 | TRBJ2-1 | - | TRBV20-1 | CRPGTGIVGNEQFF | TGCAGGCCGGGGACAGGGATAGTTGGTAATGAGCAGTTCTTC
- | TRBJ1-1 | many | TRBV7-3 | CASSPREAEAFF | TGTGCCAGCAGCCCAAGAGAGGCTGAAGCTTTCTTT
- | TRBJ1-5 | - | TRBV7-2 | CASSLDPSRNQPQHF | TGTGCCAGCAGCTTAGATCCCTCGAGGAATCAGCCCCAGCATTTT
- | TRBJ1-3 | - | TRBV2 | CASSDGSGNTIYF | TGTGCCAGCAGTGACGGCTCTGGAAACACCATATATTTT
- | TRBJ2-3 | - | TRBV6-1 | CASSSIGGEGTDTQYF | TGTGCCAGCAGTTCTATAGGGGGGGAGGGCACAGATACGCAGTATTTT
- | TRBJ1-1 | few | TRBV27 | CASSPGRASGRGEAFF | TGTGCCAGCAGTCCAGGCAGGGCAAGTGGGCGAGGCGAAGCTTTCTTT